The clone carrying this T cell receptor beta chain has ten or more counts. Its antigen is not identified. The V gene's germline CDR1 is LNHNV and CDR2 YYDKDF (reference sequence). The CDR3 has 17 residues. With V trimmed by 2 bases and J by 6 bases, 10 bases remained unmatched. Template switching, a step in the protocol, added a universal primer site, and cDNA carried unique molecular identifiers. Each CDR3 protein is one row after TCRdb ran MiXCR on the 5' RACE reads. The data show a few hundred thousand distinct CDR3 sequences, 9.5% to 10% seen once. These data originate in a study of identical twins. Broader study findings: Researchers reported weaker excess twin sharing in beta out-of-frame sequences.

This same sample was also taken into another study, of yellow fever vaccine responses in identical twins. From that second work: Twin vaccine T cell responses reportedly seemed partly convergent, partly personalized.

The chain couples TRBV15 to TRBJ2-1; 10 bases are shared with TRBD2. This clonotype was sampled from a woman aged 18-35 years in good health. Sequencing was carried out using PBMCs. The CDR3 here is CATSRKSSGSPGNEQFF. CDR3 sequence (DNA): TGTGCCACCAGCAGAAAATCTAGCGGGAGCCCCGGCAATGAGCAGTTCTTC.